A single TCR beta chain is shown here with its context. This specimen comes from a study of ipilimumab plus nivolumab after autologous stem cell transplantation. Whole-study context: Median doses per patient: a few ipilimumab, fewer than ten nivolumab.

The table came from immunoSEQ multiplex PCR; TCRdb's copy has only in-frame clones and leaves some out. The sample yields about 83,000 clones, 75% to 85% seen once. This CDR3 comprises 14 residues. Germline V lookup: CDR1 MNHEY, CDR2 SVGAGI. The starting material was PBMCs, obtained in a trial of ipilimumab plus nivolumab as post-transplant consolidation. The receptor was derived from a male donor with diffuse large B-cell lymphoma. This rearrangement joins TRBV6-5 to TRBJ2-5; 7 nucleotides line up with TRBD1. The DNA end is more similar to TRBJ2-7, so the J call may be wrong. This CDR3 reads CASRRTGTAYEQYF. The CDR3 nucleotides read TGTGCCAGCAGACGTACCGGGACAGCTTACGAGCAGTACTTC.